This T cell receptor beta chain was sequenced for a study of OX40 agonist ivuxolimab in advanced cancers. With respect to the entire study: Ivuxolimab was an agonistic, fully human IgG2 monoclonal antibody directed against OX40 (CD134), a costimulatory receptor. Intravenous ivuxolimab was administered to patients every 2 weeks at six dose levels: 0.01, 0.1, 0.3, 1.5, 3 and 10 mg/kg. Among the 50 to 55 dose-escalation patients, about 19 had hepatocellular carcinoma, 15 or so melanoma, 9 renal cell carcinoma and 9 head and neck cancer. Prior anti-PD-1, anti-PD-L1 or anti-CTLA-4 therapy was permitted, and approximately 40% of dose-escalation patients had received checkpoint inhibitors. In the dose-escalation cohort, over 65% of patients were male, and the mean age was around 60 years, with a range of 23 to 79. Three dose-escalation patients achieved partial responses, one with hepatocellular carcinoma and two with cutaneous melanoma. The paper covers the monotherapy dose-escalation part of the phase I ivuxolimab trial, which included N of about 56 patients. Peripheral TCRbeta sequencing aimed to test whether ivuxolimab altered TCR sequence diversity and caused clonal T-cell expansion. Overall study outcomes, separate from this receptor: Partial responders in the 0.1-3.0 mg/kg groups had among the lowest normalized peripheral clonal expansion, especially among CD8+ T cells. At doses from 0.1 to 3.0 mg/kg, clonal expansion was seen in both CD4+ and CD8+ blood T cells between baseline and week 6. After ivuxolimab, more expanded clones were found on average in CD8+ T cells than in CD4+ T cells. Which antigens the clonally expanded peripheral T cells were specific for was not determined. Low levels of normalized T-cell clonal expansion were also seen in some nonresponding patients.

Patients with autoimmune disease history or receiving systemic immunosuppression were excluded from the trial. In every dose cohort, peripheral blood was drawn for TCR sequencing at baseline, cycle 4 day 1, and cycle 7 day 1. The samples were drawn from a first-in-human, open-label, multicenter phase I dose-escalation trial of ivuxolimab. Adults with locally advanced or metastatic head and neck squamous cell, hepatocellular, melanoma or renal cell carcinoma were enrolled in the trial. Before TCR sequencing, CD4+ and CD8+ T cells were separately sorted from peripheral blood. Genomic DNA was isolated from the sorted cells so that the TCRbeta CDR3 region could be sequenced. The immunoSEQ Assay was used for sequencing of TCRbeta CDR3 regions. Imported from immuneACCESS, the table was reduced by TCRdb to in-frame sequences with V and J called. These copies leave out some clones; in studies compared against another copy, an unresolved V gene accounts for under half, and the cause of the remainder is not known. A total of about 50,000 clones appear in this sample, around 93% of them only once. Over 20% of the sample comes from the top ten.

Comments on this clone: It lacks a known antigen. No much larger clone is present one base from it, and per-base qualities are unavailable.

This receptor was taken from an adult with an advanced solid tumor such as melanoma, head and neck, liver or kidney cancer. The source material was CD4+ or CD8+ T cells sorted from blood, sampled in a trial of the OX40 agonist ivuxolimab.

The CDR3 has the sequence CSVSGRTGELFF. The DNA reads TGCAGCGTTTCAGGGCGAACCGGGGAGCTGTTTTTT. This receptor chain uses TRBV29-1 and TRBJ2-2, with TRBD1 as a weak D call on 5 bases. Cut back by 5 bases and 5 bases, the V and J ends lie 9 bases apart. The CDR3 numbers 12 residues from cysteine through phenylalanine. The entry retains the CDR3 DNA only, 36 bases that are in frame from base 1. CDR1 SQVTM and CDR2 ANQGSEA were looked up in the germline V gene.